This passage covers 9 T cell receptor beta chains from one sample sequenced in a study of T cells in localized non-small cell lung cancer. Repertoires were generated with immunoSEQ multiplex PCR, while TCRdb's copy carries only in-frame clones and drops some. The sample holds under 55,000 clones; around three quarters are singletons and the top ten take about 4.7%. The input for sequencing was PBMCs, taken before any cancer treatment. The receptors here all came from a woman between 35 and 70 years old with stage II lung adenocarcinoma.

V gene TRBV18 combines with J gene TRBJ1-5; TRBD1 is a possible D gene (5 bases). Germline lookup yields CDR1 KGHSH and CDR2 LQKENI. The ends were cut back, 3 bases at V and 4 bases at J, with 10 bases in the middle. The CDR3 is 14 residues long. CDR3 in amino acids: CASSPGVGNQPQHF. CDR3 DNA: TGTGCCAGCTCACCGGGGGTGGGGAATCAGCCCCAGCATTTT.

The CDR3: CASSVGPQGFYNEQFF. CDR3 coding DNA: TGTGCCAGCAGTGTCGGACCCCAGGGGTTCTACAATGAGCAGTTCTTC. The rearrangement uses TRBV6-1 and TRBJ2-1; D is possibly TRBD1 (6 bases). Germline V lookup: CDR1 MNHNS, CDR2 SASEGT. V was pared by 4 bases and J by 3 bases, with 16 bases between. The CDR3 spans 16 residues.

The V gene is TRBV6-5, the J gene TRBJ1-1; D might be TRBD1 (5 bases). Trimming took off 7 bases at V and 3 bases at J, with 18 bases between the two ends. The length of the CDR3 is 15 residues. Germline-derived CDR1 and CDR2 are MNHEY and SVGAGI. The CDR3 loop is CASTLGRTRDTEAFF. The CDR3 DNA reads as TGTGCCAGCACCTTGGGACGGACCCGTGACACTGAAGCTTTCTTT.

V and J are TRBV7-3 and TRBJ1-2, with a tentative D call TRBD1 (6 bases). Germline CDR1 reads SGHTA; CDR2 reads FQGTGA. Trimming removed 4 bases at V and 5 bases at J, with 14 bases between. The CDR3 sequence is 14 residues long. The CDR3 region is CASSSNERGYGYTF. The CDR3, as DNA: TGTGCCAGCAGCTCCAATGAAAGGGGGTATGGCTACACCTTC. Full variable domain (remainder filled in from reference TRBV7-3 and TRBJ1-2): GAGVSQTPSNKVTEKGKYVELRCDPISGHTALYWYRQSLGQGPEFLIYFQGTGAADDSGLPNDRFFAVRPEGSVSTLKIQRTERGDSAVYLCASSSNERGYGYTFGSGTRLTVV.

The V and J genes are TRBV19 and TRBJ2-7; no firm D call. The CDR3 covers 17 residues. The germline CDR1 and CDR2 sequences are LNHDA and SQIVND (reference sequence). The V end was cut by 3 bases, the J end by 2 bases, with 20 bases between. The CDR3 coding sequence is TGTGCCAGTAGTATCTCTCGGGCAGCCGAACTACCCTACGAGCAGTACTTC. Amino acid sequence: CASSISRAAELPYEQYF.

The chain recombines TRBV10-1 with TRBJ1-2; unclear D gene. This CDR3 comprises 13 residues. V was shortened by 0 bases and J by 6 bases, with 8 bases between the two germline ends. Germline V gene sequence: CDR1 WNHNN, CDR2 SYGVQD (reference sequence). This chain's CDR3 is CASSESWGNGYTF. The CDR3 bases are TGCGCCAGCAGTGAGTCGTGGGGAAATGGCTACACCTTC.

The chain has TRBV14 and TRBJ1-3; 8 nucleotides line up with TRBD1. The CDR3 is 18 residues long. Germline loops: CDR1 SGHDN, CDR2 FVKESK. V shed 1 base, J shed 1 base, and the junction held 9 bases outside the gene matches. The CDR3 DNA reads TGTGCCAGCAGCCAAGTTAGGACAGGGAAGGTTTCTGGAAACACCATATATTTT. Encoded protein: CASSQVRTGKVSGNTIYF.

The CDR3, as DNA: TGTGCCAGCAGCTCCGACAGGGCGGATTATGGCTACACCTTC. This translates into CASSSDRADYGYTF. The chain couples TRBV6-5 to TRBJ1-2; 7 positions match TRBD1. V was clipped by 6 bases and J by 5 bases; unmatched bases: 9. This CDR3 region has 14 residues. Germline CDR1 and CDR2: MNHEY and SVGAGI.

The V call is TRBV2, the J call TRBJ1-4; 8 nucleotides agree with TRBD1. Germline V gene lookup returns CDR1 SNHLY and CDR2 FYNNEI. The ends lost 5 bases at V and 5 bases at J; junction bases unmatched: 7. This CDR3 is built from 15 residues. The CDR3 reads CASSSDRVGNEKLFF. CDR3 DNA: TGTGCCAGCAGTTCGGACAGGGTGGGAAATGAAAAACTGTTTTTT.